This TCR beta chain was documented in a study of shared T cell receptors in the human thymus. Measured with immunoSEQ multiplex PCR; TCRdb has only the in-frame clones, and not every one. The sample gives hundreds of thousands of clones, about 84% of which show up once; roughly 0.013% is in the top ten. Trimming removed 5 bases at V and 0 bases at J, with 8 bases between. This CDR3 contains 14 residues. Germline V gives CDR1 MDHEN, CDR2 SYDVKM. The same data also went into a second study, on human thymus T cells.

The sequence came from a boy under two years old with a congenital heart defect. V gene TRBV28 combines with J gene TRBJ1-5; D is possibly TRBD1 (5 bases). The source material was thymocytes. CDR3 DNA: TGTGCCAGCAGTGACAGAAATAGCAATCAGCCCCAGCATTTT. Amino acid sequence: CASSDRNSNQPQHF.